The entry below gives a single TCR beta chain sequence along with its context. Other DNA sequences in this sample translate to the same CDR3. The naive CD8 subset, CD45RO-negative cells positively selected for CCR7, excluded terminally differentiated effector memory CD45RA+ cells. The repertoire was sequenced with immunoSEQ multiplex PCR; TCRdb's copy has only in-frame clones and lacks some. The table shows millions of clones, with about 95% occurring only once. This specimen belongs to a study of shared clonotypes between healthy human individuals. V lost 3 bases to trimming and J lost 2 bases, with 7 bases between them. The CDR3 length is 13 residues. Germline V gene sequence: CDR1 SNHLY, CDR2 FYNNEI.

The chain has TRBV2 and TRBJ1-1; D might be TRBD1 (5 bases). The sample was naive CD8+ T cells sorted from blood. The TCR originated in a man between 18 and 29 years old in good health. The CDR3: CASSDGGNTEAFF. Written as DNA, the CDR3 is TGTGCCAGCAGTGACGGGGGTAACACTGAAGCTTTCTTT.